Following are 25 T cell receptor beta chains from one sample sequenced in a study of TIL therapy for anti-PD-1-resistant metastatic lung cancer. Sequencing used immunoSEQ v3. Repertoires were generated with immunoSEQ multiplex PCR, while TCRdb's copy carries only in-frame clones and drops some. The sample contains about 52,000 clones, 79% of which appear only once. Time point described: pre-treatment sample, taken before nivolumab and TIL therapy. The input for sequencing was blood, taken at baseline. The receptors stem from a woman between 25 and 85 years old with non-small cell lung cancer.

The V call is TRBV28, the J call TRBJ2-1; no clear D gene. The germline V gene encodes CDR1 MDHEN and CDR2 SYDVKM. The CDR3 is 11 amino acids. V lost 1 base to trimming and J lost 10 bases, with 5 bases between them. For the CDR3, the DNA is TGTGCCAGCAGTTTATATCAGGAGCAGTTCTTC. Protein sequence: CASSLYQEQFF.

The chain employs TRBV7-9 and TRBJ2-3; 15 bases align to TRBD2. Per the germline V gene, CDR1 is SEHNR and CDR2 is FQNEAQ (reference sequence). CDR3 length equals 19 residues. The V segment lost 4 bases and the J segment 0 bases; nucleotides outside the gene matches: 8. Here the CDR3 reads CASSWSGTSGGSSTDTQYF. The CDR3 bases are TGTGCCAGCAGCTGGTCCGGGACTAGCGGGGGGTCTAGCACAGATACGCAGTATTTT.

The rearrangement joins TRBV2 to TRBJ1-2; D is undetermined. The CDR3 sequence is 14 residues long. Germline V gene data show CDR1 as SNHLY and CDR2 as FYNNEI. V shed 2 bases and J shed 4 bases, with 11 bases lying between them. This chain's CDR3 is CASSERRSGYGYTF. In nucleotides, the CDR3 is TGTGCCAGCAGTGAACGCAGGTCCGGCTATGGCTACACCTTC.

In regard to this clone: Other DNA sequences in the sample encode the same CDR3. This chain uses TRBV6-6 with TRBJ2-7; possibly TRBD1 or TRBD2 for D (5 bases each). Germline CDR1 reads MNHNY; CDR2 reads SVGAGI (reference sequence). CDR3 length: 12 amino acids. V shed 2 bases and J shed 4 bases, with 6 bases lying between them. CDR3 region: CASSYEGYEQYF. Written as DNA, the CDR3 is TGTGCCAGCAGTTACGAGGGGTACGAGCAGTACTTC.

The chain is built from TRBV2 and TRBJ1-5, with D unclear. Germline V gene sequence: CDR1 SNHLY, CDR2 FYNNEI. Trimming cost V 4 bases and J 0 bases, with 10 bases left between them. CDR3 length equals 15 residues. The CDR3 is CASSGEDISNQPQHF. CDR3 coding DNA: TGTGCCAGCAGTGGTGAAGATATTAGCAATCAGCCCCAGCATTTT.

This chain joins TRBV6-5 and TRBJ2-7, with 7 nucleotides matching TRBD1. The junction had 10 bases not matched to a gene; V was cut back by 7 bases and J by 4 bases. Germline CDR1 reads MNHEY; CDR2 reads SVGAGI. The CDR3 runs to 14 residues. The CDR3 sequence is CASTRPGGGYEQYF. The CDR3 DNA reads TGTGCCAGCACCCGCCCAGGGGGTGGGTACGAGCAGTACTTC.

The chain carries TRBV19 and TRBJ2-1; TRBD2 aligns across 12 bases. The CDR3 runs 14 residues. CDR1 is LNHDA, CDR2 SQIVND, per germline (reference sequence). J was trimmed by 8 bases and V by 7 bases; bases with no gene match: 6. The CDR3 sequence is CASTLLAGGDEQFF. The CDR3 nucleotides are TGTGCCAGTACCCTACTAGCGGGGGGTGATGAGCAGTTCTTC. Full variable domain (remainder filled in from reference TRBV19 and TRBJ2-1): DGGITQSPKYLFRKEGQNVTLSCEQNLNHDAMYWYRQDPGQGLRLIYYSQIVNDFQKGDIAEGYSVSREKKESFPLTVTSAQKNPTAFYLCASTLLAGGDEQFFGPGTRLTVL.

The CDR3 loop is CASSYHRGLDSPLHF. CDR3 bases: TGTGCCAGCAGCTATCACAGGGGGCTGGATTCACCCCTCCACTTT. The rearrangement links TRBV5-8 to TRBJ1-6; TRBD1 agrees at 9 bases. This CDR3 has 15 amino acids. Trimming removed 3 bases from V and 8 bases from J; junction bases left unmatched: 6. Germline V gene lookup returns CDR1 SGHTS and CDR2 YDEGEE.

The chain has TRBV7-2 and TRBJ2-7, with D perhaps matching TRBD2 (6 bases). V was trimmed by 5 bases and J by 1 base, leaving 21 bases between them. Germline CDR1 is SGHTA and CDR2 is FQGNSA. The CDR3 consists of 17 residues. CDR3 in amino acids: CASSPDGGDGLSYEQYF. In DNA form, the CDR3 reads TGTGCCAGCAGCCCCGACGGAGGGGACGGGCTATCCTACGAGCAGTACTTC. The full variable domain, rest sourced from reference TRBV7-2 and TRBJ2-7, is GAGVSQSPSNKVTEKGKDVELRCDPISGHTALYWYRQSLGQGLEFLIYFQGNSAPDKSGLPSDRFSAERTGGSVSTLTIQRTQQEDSAVYLCASSPDGGDGLSYEQYFGPGTRLTVT.

The DNA of the CDR3 is TGTGCCAGCAGCACAGCATGGACTAGCGGGGTGTTCACCGGGGAGCTGTTTTTT. It specifies CASSTAWTSGVFTGELFF. V and J are TRBV7-9 and TRBJ2-2; 12 nucleotides align to TRBD2. The junction had 11 bases not matched to a gene; V was cut back by 5 bases and J by 4 bases. The CDR3 totals 18 residues. Germline CDR1 and CDR2: SEHNR and FQNEAQ (reference sequence).

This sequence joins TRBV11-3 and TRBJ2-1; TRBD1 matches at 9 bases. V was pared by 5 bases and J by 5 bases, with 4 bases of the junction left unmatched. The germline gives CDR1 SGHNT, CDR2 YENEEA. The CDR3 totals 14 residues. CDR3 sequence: CASSLTGGNNEQFF. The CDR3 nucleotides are TGTGCCAGCAGCCTTACAGGGGGCAACAATGAGCAGTTCTTC.

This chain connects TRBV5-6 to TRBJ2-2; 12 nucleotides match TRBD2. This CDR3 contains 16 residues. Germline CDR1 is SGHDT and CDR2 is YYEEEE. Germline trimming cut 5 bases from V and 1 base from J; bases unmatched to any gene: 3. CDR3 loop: CASRRGLAGNTGELFF. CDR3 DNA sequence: TGTGCCAGCAGAAGGGGACTAGCGGGGAACACCGGGGAGCTGTTTTTT.

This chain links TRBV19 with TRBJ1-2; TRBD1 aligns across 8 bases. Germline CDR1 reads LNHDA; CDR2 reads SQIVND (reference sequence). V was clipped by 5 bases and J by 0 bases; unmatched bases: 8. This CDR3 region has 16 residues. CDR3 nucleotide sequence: TGTGCCAGTAGTGAGACAGGGGCCCACCCTAACTATGGCTACACCTTC. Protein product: CASSETGAHPNYGYTF.

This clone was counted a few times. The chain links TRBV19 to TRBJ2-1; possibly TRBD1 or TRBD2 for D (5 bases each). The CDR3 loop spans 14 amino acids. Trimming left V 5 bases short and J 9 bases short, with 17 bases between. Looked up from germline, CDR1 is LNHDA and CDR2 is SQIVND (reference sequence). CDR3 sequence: CASSLGAGPGEQFF. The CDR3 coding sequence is TGTGCCAGTAGTCTCGGGGCCGGCCCAGGTGAGCAGTTCTTC.

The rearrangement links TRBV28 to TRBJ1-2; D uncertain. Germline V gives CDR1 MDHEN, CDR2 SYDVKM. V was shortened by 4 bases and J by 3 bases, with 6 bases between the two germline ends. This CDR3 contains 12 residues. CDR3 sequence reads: CASSSPDYGYTF. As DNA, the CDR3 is TGTGCCAGCAGTTCTCCAGACTATGGCTACACCTTC.

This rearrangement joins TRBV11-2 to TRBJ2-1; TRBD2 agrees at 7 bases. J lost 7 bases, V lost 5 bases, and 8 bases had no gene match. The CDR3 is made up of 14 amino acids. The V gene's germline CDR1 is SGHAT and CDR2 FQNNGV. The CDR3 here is CASSPHGRINEQFF. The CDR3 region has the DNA TGTGCCAGCAGCCCTCACGGGAGGATAAATGAGCAGTTCTTC.

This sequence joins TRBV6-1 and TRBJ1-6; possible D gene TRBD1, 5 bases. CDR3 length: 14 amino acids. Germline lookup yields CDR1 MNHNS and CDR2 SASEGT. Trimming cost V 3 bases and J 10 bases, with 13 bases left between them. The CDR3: CASSDQGFPSPLHF. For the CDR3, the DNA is TGTGCCAGCAGTGATCAGGGCTTTCCCTCACCCCTCCACTTT.

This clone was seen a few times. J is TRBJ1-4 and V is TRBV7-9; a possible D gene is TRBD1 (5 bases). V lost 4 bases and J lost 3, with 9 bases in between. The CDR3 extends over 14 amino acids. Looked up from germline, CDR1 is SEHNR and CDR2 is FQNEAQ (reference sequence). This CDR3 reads CASSWVTANEKLFF. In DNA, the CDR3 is TGTGCCAGCAGCTGGGTGACAGCTAATGAAAAACTGTTTTTT.

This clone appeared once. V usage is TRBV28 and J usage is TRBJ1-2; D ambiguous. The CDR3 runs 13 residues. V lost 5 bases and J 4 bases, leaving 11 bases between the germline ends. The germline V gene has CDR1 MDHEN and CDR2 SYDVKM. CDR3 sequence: CASSPPSGYGYTF. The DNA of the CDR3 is TGTGCCAGCAGTCCCCCAAGTGGCTATGGCTACACCTTC.

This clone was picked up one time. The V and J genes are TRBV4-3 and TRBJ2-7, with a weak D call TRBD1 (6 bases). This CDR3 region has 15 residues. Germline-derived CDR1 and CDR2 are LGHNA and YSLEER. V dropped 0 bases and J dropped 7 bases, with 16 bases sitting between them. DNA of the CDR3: TGCGCCAGCAGCCAAGATACGAACAGGGCGTGGGAGCAGTACTTC. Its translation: CASSQDTNRAWEQYF.

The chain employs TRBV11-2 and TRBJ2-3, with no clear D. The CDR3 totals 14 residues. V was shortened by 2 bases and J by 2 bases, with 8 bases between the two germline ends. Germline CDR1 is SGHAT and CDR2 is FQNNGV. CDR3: CASSLLVYTDTQYF. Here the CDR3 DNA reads TGTGCCAGCAGCTTACTCGTGTACACAGATACGCAGTATTTT. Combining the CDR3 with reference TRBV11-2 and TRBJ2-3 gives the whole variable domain EAGVAQSPRYKIIEKRQSVAFWCNPISGHATLYWYQQILGQGPKLLIQFQNNGVVDDSQLPKDRFSAERLKGVDSTLKIQPAKLEDSAVYLCASSLLVYTDTQYFGPGTRLTVL.

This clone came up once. CDR3 nucleotide sequence: TGTGCCAGCAGCCTAGCGGGCAACGCGAGGGGATACGAGCAGTTCTTC. The encoded protein is CASSLAGNARGYEQFF. This chain uses TRBV27 with TRBJ2-1; 8 bases fit TRBD2. CDR1 and CDR2 (germline): MNHEY, SMNVEV (reference sequence). The CDR3 runs to 16 residues. J lost 10 bases, V lost 6 bases, and 17 bases had no gene match.

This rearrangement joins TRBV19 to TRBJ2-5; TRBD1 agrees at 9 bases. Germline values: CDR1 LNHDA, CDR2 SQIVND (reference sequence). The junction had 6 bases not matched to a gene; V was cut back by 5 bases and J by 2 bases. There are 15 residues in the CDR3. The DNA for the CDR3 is TGTGCCAGTAGTCCCCCCGACAGGGGGCAAGAGACCCAGTACTTC. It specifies CASSPPDRGQETQYF.

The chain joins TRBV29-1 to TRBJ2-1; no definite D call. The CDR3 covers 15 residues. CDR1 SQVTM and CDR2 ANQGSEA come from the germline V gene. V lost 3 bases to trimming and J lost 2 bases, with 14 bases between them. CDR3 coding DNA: TGCAGCGTTGAGAGAGGCGGAGCTGCCTACAATGAGCAGTTCTTC. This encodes CSVERGGAAYNEQFF.

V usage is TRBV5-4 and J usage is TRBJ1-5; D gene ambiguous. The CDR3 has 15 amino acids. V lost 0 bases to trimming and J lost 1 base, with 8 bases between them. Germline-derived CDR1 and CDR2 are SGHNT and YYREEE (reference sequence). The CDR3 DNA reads TGTGCCAGCAGCTTGGGTGGTATGAGCAATCAGCCCCAGCATTTT. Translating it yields CASSLGGMSNQPQHF.